This is a list of T cell receptor beta chains from one sample in a study of immune evolution from preneoplasia to lung adenocarcinoma. The method was immunoSEQ multiplex PCR; TCRdb's version includes in-frame clones alone and lacks a portion of them. The table has 9,500 to 12,000 clones, 75% to 90% seen once. Sequencing input: FFPE invasive lung adenocarcinoma tissue. All receptors derive from a person in their 70s with invasive lung adenocarcinoma. Each CDR3 is given with its conserved first and last residue. A D gene is named only where the DNA matches it firmly. Clone size is stated in some rows and not others, as once, few, many or a class when expanded.

DNA: TGTGCCAGCAGTGTCCCCCCCGTGGACATTCAGTACTTC; CDR3: CASSVPPVDIQYF; size: -; J: TRBJ2-4; V: TRBV6-1; length: 13; D: -
DNA: TGTGCCAGCCTCAATCAGGGGCACAATGAGCAGTTCTTC; CDR3: CASLNQGHNEQFF; size: -; J: TRBJ2-1; V: TRBV28; length: 13; D: -
DNA: TGTGCCAGCAGCCCCAGGAGTGGGACAGATACGCAGTATTTT; CDR3: CASSPRSGTDTQYF; size: -; J: TRBJ2-3; V: TRBV7-6; length: 14; D: -
DNA: TGTGCCAGCAGCGTAGATGTAGGGAGGTACACTGAAGCTTTCTTT; CDR3: CASSVDVGRYTEAFF; size: -; J: TRBJ1-1; V: TRBV9; length: 15; D: -
DNA: TGTGCCAGCAGTACCGGGATAATCCTCACAGATACGCAGTATTTT; CDR3: CASSTGIILTDTQYF; size: -; J: TRBJ2-3; V: TRBV7-8; length: 15; D: -
DNA: TGTGCCAGCAGCCCCTTACAGGGTTTCACTGAAGCTTTCTTT; CDR3: CASSPLQGFTEAFF; size: -; J: TRBJ1-1; V: TRBV7-9; length: 14; D: -
DNA: TGTGCCAGCACGGGGGGCCCCACCGGGGAGCTGTTTTTT; CDR3: CASTGGPTGELFF; size: -; J: TRBJ2-2; V: TRBV27; length: 13; D: -
DNA: TGTGCCACCAGCAGGGAGACAGGGGTTGCTGAAAAACTGTTTTTT; CDR3: CATSRETGVAEKLFF; size: -; J: TRBJ1-4; V: TRBV15; length: 15; D: TRBD1
DNA: TGTGCCAGCAGCTTAGCAGGAAACACTGAAGCTTTCTTT; CDR3: CASSLAGNTEAFF; size: -; J: TRBJ1-1; V: TRBV11-3; length: 13; D: -
DNA: TGTGCCAGCTCACCACCGAATAGCGGGAGCACAGATACGCAGTATTTT; CDR3: CASSPPNSGSTDTQYF; size: -; J: TRBJ2-3; V: TRBV18; length: 16; D: TRBD2
DNA: TGTGCCAGTAGTATCGGACACCAGACTGAAGCTTTCTTT; CDR3: CASSIGHQTEAFF; size: -; J: TRBJ1-1; V: TRBV19; length: 13; D: -
DNA: TGTGCCAGCAGTGGGGCGGGCAATCAGCCCCAGCATTTT; CDR3: CASSGAGNQPQHF; size: -; J: TRBJ1-5; V: TRBV2; length: 13; D: -
DNA: TGTGCCAGCACCCCGGGAGGGCGCTACGAGCAGTACTTC; CDR3: CASTPGGRYEQYF; size: few; J: TRBJ2-7; V: TRBV28; length: 13; D: TRBD2
DNA: TGCGCCAGCAGCTTGCGGGATCGAGGGGGCGCGGGAAACACCGGGGAGCTGTTTTTT; CDR3: CASSLRDRGGAGNTGELFF; size: -; J: TRBJ2-2; V: TRBV5-1; length: 19; D: -
DNA: TGTGCCAGCAGCGGGACAGGGGGCCGCTATGGCTACACCTTC; CDR3: CASSGTGGRYGYTF; size: -; J: TRBJ1-2; V: TRBV2; length: 14; D: TRBD1
DNA: TGTGCCAGCAGGGGACTTGCCTACGAGCAGTACTTC; CDR3: CASRGLAYEQYF; size: -; J: TRBJ2-7; V: TRBV2; length: 12; D: -
DNA: TGTGCCTGGAGCGTCGACAGGGGGAAAACATTGGGACTAGGAGCTTTCTTT; CDR3: CAWSVDRGKTLGLGAFF; size: -; J: TRBJ1-1; V: TRBV30; length: 17; D: TRBD1
DNA: TGTGCCAGCATCTCGCAGGACTACGAGCAGTACTTC; CDR3: CASISQDYEQYF; size: -; J: TRBJ2-7; V: TRBV28; length: 12; D: -
DNA: TGTGCCAGCAGTGATAGCCTAGCGGGAGAGACCCAGTACTTC; CDR3: CASSDSLAGETQYF; size: -; J: TRBJ2-5; V: TRBV25-1; length: 14; D: TRBD2
DNA: TGTGCCAGCAGCTTATACGGACAGGGCAATCAGCCCCAGCATTTT; CDR3: CASSLYGQGNQPQHF; size: -; J: TRBJ1-5; V: TRBV7-2; length: 15; D: TRBD1
DNA: TGTGCCAGCAGTGAGCGACAGGCCCTTAGGGTGTACGAGCAGTACTTC; CDR3: CASSERQALRVYEQYF; size: -; J: TRBJ2-7; V: TRBV6-1; length: 16; D: -
DNA: TGTGCCAGCAGTCCTCCCCTCGGGGGCCCGCGTGAGCAGTTCTTC; CDR3: CASSPPLGGPREQFF; size: few; J: TRBJ2-1; V: TRBV6-5; length: 15; D: -
DNA: TGTGCCAGCAGTCCCGACCGGGACAGCTGGAGGGAGGGAGCTTTCTTT; CDR3: CASSPDRDSWREGAFF; size: -; J: TRBJ1-1; V: TRBV6-6; length: 16; D: TRBD1
DNA: TGCGCCAGCAGCCAAGGACTCTTGAGCTCTGGAAACACCATATATTTT; CDR3: CASSQGLLSSGNTIYF; size: -; J: TRBJ1-3; V: TRBV4-1; length: 16; D: -
DNA: TGTGCCAGCAGTACATGGACAGTGAATGAGCAGTTCTTC; CDR3: CASSTWTVNEQFF; size: -; J: TRBJ2-1; V: TRBV25-1; length: 13; D: -
DNA: TGTGCCAGCAGCTCACTTGGACAGGGAACTAATGAAAAACTGTTTTTT; CDR3: CASSSLGQGTNEKLFF; size: few; J: TRBJ1-4; V: TRBV5-4; length: 16; D: TRBD1
DNA: TGTGCCTGGAGTGGCCAGGGCGATGGCCACACCTTC; CDR3: CAWSGQGDGHTF; size: few; J: TRBJ1-2; V: TRBV30; length: 12; D: -
DNA: TGTGCCAGCAGCTTAGAGGGGGACTATGGCTACACCTTC; CDR3: CASSLEGDYGYTF; size: -; J: TRBJ1-2; V: TRBV7-3; length: 13; D: -
DNA: TGCGCCAGCAGCTTGGGCCGTGGGACAGGGGTGAACACTGAAGCTTTCTTT; CDR3: CASSLGRGTGVNTEAFF; size: -; J: TRBJ1-1; V: TRBV5-1; length: 17; D: TRBD1
DNA: TGCAGTGTTTATAACCGGGGTACGCAGTATTTT; CDR3: CSVYNRGTQYF; size: -; J: TRBJ2-3; V: TRBV20-1; length: 11; D: -
DNA: TGTGCTAGTGGGGTAGGCAGTCAGGGCCAAGAGACCCAGTACTTC; CDR3: CASGVGSQGQETQYF; size: -; J: TRBJ2-5; V: TRBV12-5; length: 15; D: -
DNA: TGTGCCAGCTCACGGGACGACCAAGAGACCCAGTACTTC; CDR3: CASSRDDQETQYF; size: -; J: TRBJ2-5; V: TRBV18; length: 13; D: -
DNA: TGCGCCAGCAGCCAAGAGGGACAGTATGGCTACACCTTC; CDR3: CASSQEGQYGYTF; size: -; J: TRBJ1-2; V: TRBV4-1; length: 13; D: TRBD1
DNA: TGTGCCACCGCAGATTGGCCACGGGGGGCAGGAGAAAAACTGTTTTTT; CDR3: CATADWPRGAGEKLFF; size: -; J: TRBJ1-4; V: TRBV15; length: 16; D: -
DNA: TGTGCCAGCAGCTCAACCGATGAAAAACTGTTTTTT; CDR3: CASSSTDEKLFF; size: -; J: TRBJ1-4; V: TRBV7-6; length: 12; D: -
DNA: TGTGCCAGCAGTCAGCCGGGACTCTCTAACTATGGCTACACCTTC; CDR3: CASSQPGLSNYGYTF; size: -; J: TRBJ1-2; V: TRBV28; length: 15; D: -
DNA: TGTGCCAGCAGCCCGGAGGGTTCCGGGGGAGAGACCCAGTACTTC; CDR3: CASSPEGSGGETQYF; size: -; J: TRBJ2-5; V: TRBV5-6; length: 15; D: -